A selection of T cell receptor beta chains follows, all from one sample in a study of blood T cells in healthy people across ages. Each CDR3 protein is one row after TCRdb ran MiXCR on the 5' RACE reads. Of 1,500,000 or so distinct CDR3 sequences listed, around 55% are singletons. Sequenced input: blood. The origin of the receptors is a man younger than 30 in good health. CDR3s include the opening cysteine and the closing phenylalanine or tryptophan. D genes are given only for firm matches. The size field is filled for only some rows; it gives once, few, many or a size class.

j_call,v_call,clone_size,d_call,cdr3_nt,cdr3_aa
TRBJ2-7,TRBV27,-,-,TGTGCCAGCAGAAGACGTGGGAAACCCTACGAGCAGTACTTC,CASRRRGKPYEQYF
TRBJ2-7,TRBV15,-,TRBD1,TGTGCCACCGCCCCGAAGGACCAGGGGGTGGAGGAGCAGTACTTC,CATAPKDQGVEEQYF
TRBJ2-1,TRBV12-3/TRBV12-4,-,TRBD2,TGCGCCAGCAGTTTGGGCCCTAGCGGAATAAATGAGCGGTTCTTC,CASSLGPSGINERFF
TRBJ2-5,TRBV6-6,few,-,TGTGCCAGCAGTACCACAGGGAGGGAGACCCAGTACTTC,CASSTTGRETQYF
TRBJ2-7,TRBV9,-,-,TGTGCCAGCAGCGTAGCCCCAGGGGGGGCCCCCTACGAGCAGTACTTC,CASSVAPGGAPYEQYF
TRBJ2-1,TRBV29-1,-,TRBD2,TGCAGCGTAGGTAGCGGGAGGTCCTACAATGAGCAGTTCTTC,CSVGSGRSYNEQFF
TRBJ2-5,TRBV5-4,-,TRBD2,TGTGCCAGCAGCGTGGCCGCTAGCGGCGAGACCCAGTACTTC,CASSVAASGETQYF
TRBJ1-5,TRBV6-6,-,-,TGTGCCAGCAGTTACTCGGGTTCGCCCCAGCATTTT,CASSYSGSPQHF
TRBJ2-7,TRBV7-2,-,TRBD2,TGTGCCAGCAGCCCCTCCGGGGAGGGCTCCTACGAGCAGTACTTC,CASSPSGEGSYEQYF
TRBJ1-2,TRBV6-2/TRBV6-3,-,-,TGTGCCAGCACAGGAGGAGGTGACGATGGCTACACCTTC,CASTGGGDDGYTF
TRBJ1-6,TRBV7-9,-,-,TGTGCCAGCAGCTTAAGGGATTGGGTTAATTCACCCCTCCACTTT,CASSLRDWVNSPLHF
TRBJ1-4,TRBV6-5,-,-,TGTGCCACCTGTAAGGGACTCACAAATGAAAAACTGTTTTTT,CATCKGLTNEKLFF
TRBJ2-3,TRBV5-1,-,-,TGCGCCTCCCACCGGGAGGGGGCTAGCGATACGCAGTATTTT,CASHREGASDTQYF
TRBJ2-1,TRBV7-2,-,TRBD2,TGTGCCAGCAGCCGGACTAGGGGAGATGAGCAGTTCTTC,CASSRTRGDEQFF
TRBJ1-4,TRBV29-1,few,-,TGCAGCGCCCAGGGATCAACTAATGAAAAACTGTTTTTT,CSAQGSTNEKLFF
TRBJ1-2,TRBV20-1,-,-,TGCAGTGCTTCAAATCCTAACTATGGCTACACCTTC,CSASNPNYGYTF
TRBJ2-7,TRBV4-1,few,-,TGCGCCAGCAGCCCCCTGGGGACCGCATACGAGCAGTACTTC,CASSPLGTAYEQYF
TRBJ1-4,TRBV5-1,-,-,TGCGCCAGCAGCCAAGGACAGAATAATGAAAAACTGTTTTTT,CASSQGQNNEKLFF
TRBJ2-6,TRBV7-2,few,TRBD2,TGTGCCAGCAGCTTCCGTCCGGGACTAGCGGACTCTGGGGCCAACGTCCTGACTTTC,CASSFRPGLADSGANVLTF
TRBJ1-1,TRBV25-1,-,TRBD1,TGTGCCAGCAGTCAAGCAGGGGGCCGGGAGGACACTGAAGCTTTCTTT,CASSQAGGREDTEAFF
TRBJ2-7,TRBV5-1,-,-,TGCGCCAGCAGCCTGGGGTCTTTCGAGCAGTACTTC,CASSLGSFEQYF
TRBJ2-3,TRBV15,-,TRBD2,TGTGCCACCAGCGGCTGGACTAGCGGGGGTGGAGATACGCAGTATTTT,CATSGWTSGGGDTQYF
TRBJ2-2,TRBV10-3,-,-,TGTGCCATCAGTGAGTCGGCCGGGGAGCTGTTTTTT,CAISESAGELFF
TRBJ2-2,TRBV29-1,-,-,TGCAGCACGACGGGGACGGCGAACACCGGGGAGCTGTTTTTT,CSTTGTANTGELFF
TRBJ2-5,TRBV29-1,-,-,TGCAGCGTTGAAGAGGCAGCCCAAGAGACCCAGTACTTC,CSVEEAAQETQYF
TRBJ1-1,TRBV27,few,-,TGTGCCAGCAGTTTCTTGGGACTTGGGGACACTGAAGCTTTCTTT,CASSFLGLGDTEAFF
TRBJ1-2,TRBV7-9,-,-,TGTGCCACCTTCCCGGACCAACGGGTCTATGGCTACACCTTC,CATFPDQRVYGYTF
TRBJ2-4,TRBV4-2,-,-,TGTGCCAGCAGCCAAGGACAGAGTATGCTAGCCAAAAACATTCAGTACTTC,CASSQGQSMLAKNIQYF
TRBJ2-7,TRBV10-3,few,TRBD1,TGTGCCATCAGTGCGACAGGGGGCTTGGACGAGCAGTACTTC,CAISATGGLDEQYF
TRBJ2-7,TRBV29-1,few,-,TGCAGCGTTATCGGGCAGACAAACTACGAGCAGTACTTC,CSVIGQTNYEQYF
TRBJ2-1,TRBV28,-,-,TGTGCCAGCAGTAAAATTCCGGCCAATGAGCAGTTCTTC,CASSKIPANEQFF
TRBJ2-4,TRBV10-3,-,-,TGTGCCATCAGTGAGGAAAGAACCCTAGCCAAAAACATTCAGTACTTC,CAISEERTLAKNIQYF
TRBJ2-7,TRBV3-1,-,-,TGTGCCAGCAGCCAAGATCCCGGAGGACCTCTCTCCTACGAGCAGTACTTC,CASSQDPGGPLSYEQYF
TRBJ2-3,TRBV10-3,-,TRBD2,TGTGCCATCAACGCCGGCGGGGGAACAGATACGCAGTATTTT,CAINAGGGTDTQYF
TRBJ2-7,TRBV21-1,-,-,TGTGCCAGCAGCTCTCACCTGCCCTCTGGACGGGAGAGGCCCTACGAGCAGTACTTC,CASSSHLPSGRERPYEQYF
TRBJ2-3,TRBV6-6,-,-,TGTGCCAGCAGTTACTTGGGGGCACGGGCAGATACGCAGTATTTT,CASSYLGARADTQYF
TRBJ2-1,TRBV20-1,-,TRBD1,TGCAGTGCTCCACCCCGGACAGGGTATGAGCAGTTCTTC,CSAPPRTGYEQFF
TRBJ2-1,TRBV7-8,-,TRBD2,TGTGCCAGCATGACACTAGCGGGAGGAGGGAATGAGCAGTTCTTC,CASMTLAGGGNEQFF
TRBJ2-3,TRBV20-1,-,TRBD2,TGCAGTGGTGAAGCGGGGGGCACAGATACGCAGTATTTT,CSGEAGGTDTQYF
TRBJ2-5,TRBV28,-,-,TGTGCCAGCAGTTCGGATCGCAGGGGCAGTCAAGAGACCCAGTACTTC,CASSSDRRGSQETQYF
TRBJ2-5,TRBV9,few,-,TGTGCCAGCAGCCCTTTTGCCCTTTCGAGGGAGCAGTACTTC,CASSPFALSREQYF
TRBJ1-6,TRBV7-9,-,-,TGTGCCAGCAGCGGAGGGAATGCGGCAGGAACGTCACCCCTCCACTTT,CASSGGNAAGTSPLHF
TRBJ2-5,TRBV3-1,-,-,TGTGCCAGCAACCAAGGGGTGGACGACGAAGAGACCCAGTACTTC,CASNQGVDDEETQYF
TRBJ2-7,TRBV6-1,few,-,TGTGCCAGCAGTGAAGGTTCAACGTGGGACATCCAAGAACACTACGAGCAGTACTTC,CASSEGSTWDIQEHYEQYF
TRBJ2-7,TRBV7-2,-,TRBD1,TGTGCCAGCAGCTTAACCGGGACAGGGACTCGCGAGCAGTACTTC,CASSLTGTGTREQYF
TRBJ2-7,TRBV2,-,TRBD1,TGTGCCAGCATGTCCCTCGAGACAGGGGGCTACGGGCAGTACTTC,CASMSLETGGYGQYF
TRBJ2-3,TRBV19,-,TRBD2,TGTGCCAGTGGACTAGCGGGCTCAGATACGCAGTATTTT,CASGLAGSDTQYF
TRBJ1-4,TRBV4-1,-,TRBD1,TGCGCCAGCAGCCTAACAGGGGGCGTTGAAAAACTGTTTTTT,CASSLTGGVEKLFF
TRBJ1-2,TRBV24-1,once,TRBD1,TGTGCCACCAGTGACACACCCCGGGACAGGGTCCTAGGGTGCTATGGCTACACCTTC,CATSDTPRDRVLGCYGYTF
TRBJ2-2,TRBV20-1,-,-,TGCAGTGCAGAAACCCGGGACGTCGGCGCTGGCACCGGGGAGCTGTTTTTT,CSAETRDVGAGTGELFF
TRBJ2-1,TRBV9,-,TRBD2,TGTGCCAGCAGCGGAGGACTAGCCGTTGCCTACAATGAGCAGTTCTTC,CASSGGLAVAYNEQFF
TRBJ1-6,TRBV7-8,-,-,TGTGCCAGCAGCTTGAAAACTCGGGGCTCCTATAATTCACCCCTCCACTTT,CASSLKTRGSYNSPLHF
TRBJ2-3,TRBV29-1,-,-,TGCAGCGTCTACCGGGACGGGCCCACAGATACGCAGTATTTT,CSVYRDGPTDTQYF
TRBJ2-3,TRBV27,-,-,TGTGCCAGCAGTCCCGGGGCGGGGGCTGCAGCTGCACGCGCAGATACGCAGTATTTT,CASSPGAGAAAARADTQYF
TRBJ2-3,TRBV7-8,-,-,TGTGCCAGCAGCTTAGAAGGGGCCACCACAGATACGCAGTATTTT,CASSLEGATTDTQYF
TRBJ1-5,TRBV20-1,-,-,TGCAGTGCTAGTCCTGGCCCGGGAGACGTTCAGCCCCAGCATTTT,CSASPGPGDVQPQHF
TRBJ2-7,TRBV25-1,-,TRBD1,TGTGCCAGCAGTGAGGGGACAGTGTTTAAAGCAGGCTACGAGCAGTACTTC,CASSEGTVFKAGYEQYF